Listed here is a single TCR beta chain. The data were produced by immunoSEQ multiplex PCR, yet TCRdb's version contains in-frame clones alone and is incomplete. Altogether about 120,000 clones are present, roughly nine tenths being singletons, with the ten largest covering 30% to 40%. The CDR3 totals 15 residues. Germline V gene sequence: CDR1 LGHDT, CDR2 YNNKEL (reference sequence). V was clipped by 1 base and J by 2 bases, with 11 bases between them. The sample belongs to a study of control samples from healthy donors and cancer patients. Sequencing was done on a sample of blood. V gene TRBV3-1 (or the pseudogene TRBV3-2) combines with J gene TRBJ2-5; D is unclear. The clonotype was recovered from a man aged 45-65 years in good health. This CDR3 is CASSQVLGHQETQYF. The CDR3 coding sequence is TGTGCCAGCAGCCAAGTCCTAGGGCATCAAGAGACCCAGTACTTC.